This TCR beta chain was profiled in a study of T-cell memory formation after mild COVID-19. The 5'RACE method, run with constant-segment primers, produced TCR alpha and TCR beta cDNA libraries (carrying sample barcodes and UMIs). Via MiXCR, TCRdb re-called the 5' RACE reads, giving one row per CDR3 protein. This sample yields 40,000 to 55,000 distinct CDR3 sequences, of which less than 15% are seen a single time; about 24% belongs to the top ten. Overall study results and limits: Clones contracting across day 15 to 85 had a balanced CD4/CD8 profile; later expanding clones leaned CD4+. Cross-reactive memory appears to have joined, as suggested by some responding clones showing up in pre-infection memory.

In its sample, this clonotype was seen a few times. Its antigen is not identified. The V gene end was trimmed by 4 bases and the J gene end by 6 bases; junction bases not matched to a gene: 9. CDR1 DFQATT and CDR2 SNEGSKA come from the germline V gene (reference sequence). The CDR3 length is 17 residues. The rearrangement links TRBV20-1 to TRBJ2-2; 15 nucleotides match TRBD2. Specimen: PBMCs or a T cell subset sorted from them (not recorded which). The clonotype was recovered from a man between 18 and 29 years old who had mild COVID-19 (a few samples of this study predate the infection). Cell type and time point are not known. CDR3 region: CSAIPGLAGGGSGELFF. CDR3 bases: TGCAGTGCTATACCGGGACTAGCGGGGGGCGGGTCCGGGGAGCTGTTTTTT.